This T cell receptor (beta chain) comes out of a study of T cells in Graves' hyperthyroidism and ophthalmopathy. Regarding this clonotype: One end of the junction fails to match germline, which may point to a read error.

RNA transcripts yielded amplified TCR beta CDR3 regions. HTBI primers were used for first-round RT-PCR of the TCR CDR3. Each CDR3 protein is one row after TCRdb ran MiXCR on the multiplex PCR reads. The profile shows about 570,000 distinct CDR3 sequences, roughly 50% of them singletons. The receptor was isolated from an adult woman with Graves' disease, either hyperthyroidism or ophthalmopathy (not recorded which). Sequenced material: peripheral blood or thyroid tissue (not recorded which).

The CDR3 loop reads CRATDSNEQYF. CDR3 DNA sequence: TGCAGAGCCACGGACTCCAACGAGCAGTACTTC. J is TRBJ2-7 and V is TRBV20-1, with a possible D match to TRBD2 (5 bases). Germline CDR1 reads DFQATT; CDR2 reads SNEGSKA (reference sequence). The CDR3 consists of 11 residues.